Presented here are 14 T cell receptor beta chains from one specimen sequenced in a study of blood T cell repertoires in COVID-19 (dated by TCRdb to between 2020 and 2021). The method was the immunoSEQ multiplex PCR assay. This immuneACCESS table, as held by TCRdb, lists in-frame sequences with V and J called but not all clones. Of the missing ones, under half trace to an unresolved V gene in checked studies; the others have no known cause. This sample lists over 200,000 clones; over 70% were detected once. The top ten clonotypes cover 3% to 3.5% of the sample. Sequenced material: peripheral blood. The receptors were sampled from a woman older than 75 with acute or convalescent COVID-19.

This sequence joins TRBV5-1 and TRBJ1-2, with 8 bases identical to TRBD1. The length of the CDR3 is 13 residues. Germline CDR1 and CDR2: SGHRS and YFSETQ. Unmatched junction bases numbered 5, after V lost 2 bases and J lost 8 bases. CDR3 residues: CASSFDRGGGYTF. For the CDR3, the DNA is TGCGCCAGCAGCTTCGACAGGGGAGGCGGCTACACCTTC.

The chain couples TRBV27 to TRBJ2-1; D unclear. Germline assignment: CDR1 MNHEY and CDR2 SMNVEV (reference sequence). V lost 2 bases and J 4 bases, leaving 24 bases between the germline ends. The CDR3 is 19 amino acids. The CDR3 protein is CASSLKVLSPTSQYNEQFF. The DNA for the CDR3 is TGTGCCAGCAGTTTAAAAGTCTTGAGTCCTACCTCTCAATACAATGAGCAGTTCTTC.

The rearrangement uses TRBV19 and TRBJ2-7; 10 nucleotides line up with TRBD1. There are 17 residues in the CDR3. J was trimmed by 7 bases and V by 3 bases; bases with no gene match: 15. The germline V gene has CDR1 LNHDA and CDR2 SQIVND (reference sequence). The CDR3 reads CASSICRIRQGAREQYF. The CDR3 coding sequence is TGTGCCAGTAGTATTTGTAGGATTCGACAGGGGGCTCGGGAGCAGTACTTC.

The J gene is TRBJ2-6, the V gene TRBV27, with 7 nucleotides matching TRBD1. The CDR3 is made up of 17 amino acids. In germline, CDR1 is MNHEY, CDR2 SMNVEV (reference sequence). After removal of 6 bases from V and 2 bases from J, the junction contained 10 bases not matched to a gene. The CDR3 sequence: CASSTDRVVTGANVLTF. In nucleotides, the CDR3 is TGTGCCAGCAGCACCGACAGGGTAGTAACTGGGGCCAACGTCCTGACTTTC.

The V and J genes are TRBV25-1 and TRBJ1-1; 8 bases are shared with TRBD1. There are 13 residues in the CDR3. The germline V gene encodes CDR1 MGHDK and CDR2 SYGVNS. V lost 8 bases, J lost 4 bases, and 6 bases stayed unmatched. The CDR3 loop reads CASVKQGGTEAFF. The DNA of the CDR3 is TGTGCCAGCGTTAAACAGGGGGGCACTGAAGCTTTCTTT.

The chain employs TRBV2 and TRBJ1-2; D not resolved. The CDR3 covers 12 residues. The germline V gene has CDR1 SNHLY and CDR2 FYNNEI. The V gene lost 8 bases and the J gene lost 4 bases, with 11 bases spanning the gap. Here the CDR3 reads CASSGSGYGYTF. CDR3 nucleotide sequence: TGTGCCAGCTCAGGATCCGGCTATGGCTACACCTTC. Drawing the rest from reference TRBV2 and TRBJ1-2, the complete variable domain is EPEVTQTPSHQVTQMGQEVILRCVPISNHLYFYWYRQILGQKVEFLVSFYNNEISEKSEIFDDQFSVERPDGSNFTLKIRSTKLEDSAMYFCASSGSGYGYTFGSGTRLTVV.

The chain joins TRBV25-1 to TRBJ2-7, with 13 bases that match TRBD2. Germline CDR1 reads MGHDK; CDR2 reads SYGVNS. The CDR3 has 15 amino acids. After removal of 6 bases from V and 6 bases from J, the junction contained 8 bases not matched to a gene. This CDR3 is CASSAGTSGMGEQYF. The CDR3, as DNA: TGTGCCAGCAGCGCCGGGACTAGCGGGATGGGCGAGCAGTACTTC.

V gene TRBV5-8 combines with J gene TRBJ2-3, with 12 bases identical to TRBD1. CDR3 length: 16 amino acids. Germline CDR1 SGHTS, CDR2 YDEGEE. Trimming cost V 4 bases and J 2 bases; bases outside gene matches: 5. CDR3 sequence (DNA): TGTGCCAGCAGCAGGGGACAGGGGGCTCCCACAGATACGCAGTATTTT. Residues: CASSRGQGAPTDTQYF.

V gene TRBV5-6 combines with J gene TRBJ1-2; the D is unclear. Per germline, CDR1 SGHDT and CDR2 YYEEEE. The V and J ends lost 4 bases and 2 bases respectively, with 15 bases between them. The CDR3 sequence is 15 residues long. The CDR3 reads CASSPRLSANYGYTF. The DNA for the CDR3 is TGTGCCAGCAGCCCCAGACTAAGCGCGAACTATGGCTACACCTTC.

A few counts support this clone. This sequence joins TRBV4-1 and TRBJ1-1; D remains ambiguous. The CDR3 covers 15 residues. In germline, CDR1 is MGHRA, CDR2 YSYEKL. V lost 0 bases to trimming and J lost 5 bases, with 13 bases between them. CDR3 DNA: TGCGCCAGCAGCCAAGAGGGCGGGGTTTCGACTGAAGCTTTCTTT. Its protein product is CASSQEGGVSTEAFF.

The chain is built from TRBV10-3 and TRBJ2-7; possibly TRBD2 for D (7 bases). This CDR3 is built from 15 residues. Germline V lookup: CDR1 ENHRY, CDR2 SYGVKD. Trimming removed 6 bases from V and 1 base from J, with 16 bases in between. The DNA of the CDR3 is TGTGCCATCAGGGTAGGGGGGGGACTATCCTACGAGCAGTACTTC. Translation: CAIRVGGGLSYEQYF.

The genes are TRBV19 and TRBJ2-5, with a weak D call TRBD2 (6 bases). The germline V gene has CDR1 LNHDA and CDR2 SQIVND (reference sequence). V was pared by 5 bases and J by 0 bases, with 10 bases between. The CDR3 consists of 14 residues. The CDR3 coding sequence is TGTGCCAGTAGTGCGGGACGGAACCAAGAGACCCAGTACTTC. Its translation is CASSAGRNQETQYF.

The rearrangement links TRBV5-1 to TRBJ2-3; no clear D gene. Trimming removed 4 bases from V and 2 bases from J, with 11 bases in between. This CDR3 region has 14 residues. Germline CDR1 SGHRS, CDR2 YFSETQ. The CDR3 DNA reads TGCGCCAGCAGCAGAAGCGTGTACACAGATACGCAGTATTTT. Translated, it gives CASSRSVYTDTQYF.

V and J are TRBV6-2 or TRBV6-3 and TRBJ2-3; TRBD1 matches at 7 bases. With 5 bases clipped from V and 2 bases from J, the junction kept 7 bases outside the gene matches. This CDR3 spans 15 amino acids. The germline CDR1 and CDR2 sequences are MNHEY and SVGEGT. The CDR3 DNA is TGTGCCAGCAGTGACAGGGTGATTCCCACAGATACGCAGTATTTT. Amino acids: CASSDRVIPTDTQYF.